This T cell receptor (beta chain) comes out of a study of blood T cell repertoires in COVID-19. The data were produced by immunoSEQ multiplex PCR, yet TCRdb's version contains in-frame clones alone and is incomplete. Of hundreds of thousands of clones listed, around 87% are singletons. Trimming pared 4 bases from V and 9 bases from J, leaving 16 bases between. Germline CDR1 reads KGHSH; CDR2 reads LQKENI. The CDR3 covers 14 residues. This TCR was recovered from a man aged 35-49 years in a cohort exposed to, infected with or recovered from COVID-19 (not recorded which). The rearrangement links TRBV18 to TRBJ2-1; D is unresolved. Source material: PBMCs or T cells enriched from blood (not recorded which). The CDR3, as DNA: TGTGCCAGCTCACACGAAATAGCTCGCGGTGAGCAGTTCTTC. Translation: CASSHEIARGEQFF.